These T cell receptor beta chains were read from a single sample in a study of blood T cell repertoires in COVID-19. Sequencing was performed with immunoSEQ multiplex PCR; in TCRdb, only in-frame clones are kept and a portion is missing. This table holds roughly 200,000 clones, 70% to 90% found once. Sequencing used peripheral blood. These receptors all stem from a human donor with active or convalescent COVID-19. The donor label of this sample is uncertain. Each CDR3 is given with its conserved first and last residue. D genes are given only for firm matches. Clone size is stated in some rows and not others, as once, few, many or a class when expanded.

size,V,D,J,CDR3,DNA
.,TRBV27,TRBD1,TRBJ1-1,CASSVTGTTEAFF,TGTGCCAGCAGTGTGACAGGGACCACTGAAGCTTTCTTT
.,TRBV27,.,TRBJ1-2,CASSLEEGQIYGYTF,TGTGCCAGCAGTTTGGAGGAAGGACAGATCTATGGCTACACCTTC
.,TRBV10-3,TRBD1,TRBJ2-7,CAISGPVGQGKTYEQYF,TGTGCCATCAGTGGACCCGTGGGACAGGGTAAAACCTACGAGCAGTACTTC
.,TRBV6-5,TRBD1,TRBJ2-7,CASRLTGGRDEQYF,TGTGCCAGCAGGCTCACAGGGGGCAGGGACGAGCAGTACTTC
.,TRBV3-1/TRBV3-2,.,TRBJ2-3,CASSLQGPSTDTQYF,TGTGCCAGCAGCCTACAGGGCCCCAGCACAGATACGCAGTATTTT
.,TRBV28,.,TRBJ2-7,CATRDSPGFYEQYF,TGTGCCACCAGAGACAGCCCTGGTTTCTACGAGCAGTACTTC
.,TRBV20-1,.,TRBJ1-5,CSASPSGANQPQHF,TGCAGTGCTAGTCCCTCAGGGGCGAATCAGCCCCAGCATTTT
.,TRBV19,TRBD1,TRBJ1-1,CASSQGATEAFF,TGTGCCAGTAGTCAGGGGGCTACTGAAGCTTTCTTT
.,TRBV24-1,TRBD1,TRBJ2-1,CATSDAGTGGPSSYNEQFF,TGTGCCACCAGTGATGCCGGGACAGGCGGCCCTAGCTCCTACAATGAGCAGTTCTTC
.,TRBV5-4,.,TRBJ2-2,CASSLLVRDTGELFF,TGTGCCAGCAGCTTACTAGTTCGGGACACCGGGGAGCTGTTTTTT
.,TRBV7-9,.,TRBJ1-2,CASSPRRLDYGYTF,TGTGCCAGCAGCCCGAGGCGGTTGGACTATGGCTACACCTTC
.,TRBV18,TRBD1,TRBJ1-4,CASSPDRANEKLFF,TGTGCCAGCTCACCTGACAGGGCTAATGAAAAACTGTTTTTT
.,TRBV12-2,.,TRBJ2-7,CASRLVPDRGHEQYF,TGTGCAAGTCGCTTAGTCCCGGACAGGGGCCACGAGCAGTACTTC
.,TRBV5-1,TRBD2,TRBJ2-1,CASSLGTSGGGTYNEQFF,TGCGCCAGCAGCTTAGGGACTAGCGGGGGAGGGACCTACAATGAGCAGTTCTTC
.,TRBV20-1,TRBD1,TRBJ2-3,CSANDRASTDTQYF,TGCAGTGCTAATGACAGGGCCAGCACAGATACGCAGTATTTT
.,TRBV29-1,TRBD1,TRBJ1-2,CSVEEQGARGYTF,TGCAGCGTTGAGGAGCAGGGGGCGCGAGGCTACACCTTC
.,TRBV11-3,.,TRBJ1-1,CASSLDGQMNTEAFF,TGTGCCAGCAGCTTAGATGGACAGATGAACACTGAAGCTTTCTTT
.,TRBV30,TRBD2,TRBJ2-1,CAWSVIYGGSNYEQFF,TGTGCCTGGAGTGTGATTTACGGCGGGAGTAACTATGAGCAGTTCTTC
.,TRBV6-6,TRBD1,TRBJ1-2,CATRAGTGGIFF,TGTGCCACCCGCGCCGGGACAGGGGGAATCTTTTTC
.,TRBV7-9,.,TRBJ1-1,CASSVPGHLNTEAFF,TGTGCCAGCAGCGTTCCGGGACACTTGAACACTGAAGCTTTCTTT
.,TRBV6-1,.,TRBJ2-7,CASSEFVYEQYF,TGTGCCAGCAGTGAATTCGTCTACGAGCAGTACTTC
few,TRBV2,.,TRBJ2-1,CASVGDTNNEQFF,TGTGCCAGCGTCGGGGACACTAATAATGAGCAGTTCTTC
.,TRBV11-3,TRBD2,TRBJ2-7,CASSLAGGSLYEQYF,TGTGCCAGCAGCTTAGCAGGCGGGAGCTTGTACGAGCAGTACTTC
once,TRBV5-3,.,TRBJ1-1,CARSFGGLTFF,TGTGCCAGAAGCTTCGGGGGGCTTACTTTCTTT
once,TRBV7-9,.,TRBJ1-2,CASSLAEAGKYGYTF,TGTGCCAGCAGCTTAGCCGAGGCAGGGAAATATGGCTACACCTTC
.,TRBV4-1,.,TRBJ1-5,CASSQPPGDYSNQPQHF,TGCGCCAGCAGCCAACCCCCGGGGGATTATAGCAATCAGCCCCAGCATTTT
.,TRBV5-3,.,TRBJ1-5,CARSLGQDLRSNQPQHF,TGTGCCAGAAGCTTGGGACAGGATCTTCGGAGCAATCAGCCCCAGCATTTT
.,TRBV29-1,.,TRBJ1-6,CSVEDPGRFPLHF,TGCAGCGTTGAAGATCCCGGCAGGTTCCCCCTCCACTTT
.,TRBV13,.,TRBJ2-1,CASSRDSISYNEQFF,TGTGCCAGCAGCCGGGACTCCATCTCCTACAATGAGCAGTTCTTC
once,TRBV7-2,TRBD2,TRBJ2-7,CASSPAGTSTFYEQYF,TGTGCCAGCAGCCCAGCCGGGACTAGCACCTTCTACGAGCAGTACTTC
few,TRBV6-5,TRBD1,TRBJ2-5,CASSYSGTGRQETQYF,TGTGCCAGCAGTTACTCCGGGACAGGGAGGCAAGAGACCCAGTACTTC
.,TRBV10-3,.,TRBJ1-1,CAISESRGRTMNTEAFF,TGTGCCATCAGTGAGTCGAGGGGACGGACTATGAACACTGAAGCTTTCTTT
.,TRBV27,TRBD1,TRBJ2-3,CASSPGTGRSADTQYF,TGTGCCAGCAGTCCGGGGACAGGGAGGTCAGCAGATACGCAGTATTTT
.,TRBV6-5,TRBD1,TRBJ1-5,CASSSDRFQPQHF,TGTGCCAGCAGTTCGGACAGGTTTCAGCCCCAGCATTTT
.,TRBV11-2,TRBD2,TRBJ2-1,CASSLLAGGPYNEQFF,TGTGCCAGCAGCCTCCTAGCGGGAGGGCCGTACAATGAGCAGTTCTTC
.,TRBV28,.,TRBJ1-2,CASSLSEVDYTF,TGTGCCAGCAGTTTGAGTGAGGTCGACTACACCTTC
.,TRBV29-1,TRBD1,TRBJ2-1,CSVWTGSSLGNEQFF,TGCAGCGTTTGGACAGGTTCTTCCCTGGGCAATGAGCAGTTCTTC
.,TRBV20-1,TRBD1,TRBJ1-1,CSAGTGDEAFF,TGCAGTGCTGGGACAGGAGATGAAGCTTTCTTT
.,TRBV4-1,.,TRBJ2-7,CASSQARVTTYEQYF,TGCGCCAGCAGCCAAGCCAGGGTCACTACCTACGAGCAGTACTTC
once,TRBV2,TRBD1,TRBJ1-4,CASSEDRRGKLFF,TGTGCCAGCAGTGAGGACAGGAGGGGGAAACTGTTTTTT
.,TRBV3-1/TRBV3-2,.,TRBJ1-1,CASSPGRSTEAFF,TGTGCCAGCAGCCCCGGTAGGAGCACTGAAGCTTTCTTT
.,TRBV29-1,TRBD2,TRBJ2-5,CSVTGTSGGYQETQYF,TGCAGCGTGACCGGGACTAGCGGGGGATACCAAGAGACCCAGTACTTC
.,TRBV7-9,.,TRBJ2-5,CASSFGSVGKTQYF,TGTGCCAGCAGCTTTGGCTCCGTGGGCAAGACCCAGTACTTC
.,TRBV11-2,.,TRBJ2-1,CASINFGEQFF,TGTGCCAGCATAAATTTCGGTGAGCAGTTCTTC
few,TRBV6-4,.,TRBJ2-3,CASADSTDTQYF,TGTGCCAGCGCGGATAGCACAGATACGCAGTATTTT
.,TRBV19,.,TRBJ2-3,CASSRGLPITDTQYF,TGTGCCAGTAGTAGGGGACTCCCGATCACAGATACGCAGTATTTT
once,TRBV18,TRBD1,TRBJ2-5,CASSPWTGEETQYF,TGTGCCAGCTCACCGTGGACAGGAGAAGAGACCCAGTACTTC
.,TRBV5-4,TRBD2,TRBJ2-1,CASSLGFSGNEQFF,TGTGCCAGCAGCTTGGGGTTTAGCGGGAATGAGCAGTTCTTC
.,TRBV5-6,TRBD1,TRBJ1-2,CASSLVTRGHGYTF,TGTGCCAGCAGCTTGGTTACCAGGGGGCATGGCTACACCTTC
.,TRBV3-1/TRBV3-2,TRBD1,TRBJ1-1,CASSRAGGIEAFF,TGTGCCAGCAGCCGGGCAGGGGGGATTGAAGCTTTCTTT
.,TRBV3-1/TRBV3-2,TRBD1,TRBJ2-2,CASSLGQGTNTGELFF,TGTGCCAGCAGTCTCGGACAGGGGACGAACACCGGGGAGCTGTTTTTT
.,TRBV5-1,.,TRBJ2-4,CASSLGQNLAKNIQYF,TGCGCCAGCAGCTTGGGACAGAATCTAGCCAAAAACATTCAGTACTTC
.,TRBV6-5,TRBD1,TRBJ2-7,CASTQDRASYEQYF,TGTGCCAGCACCCAGGACAGGGCGTCCTACGAGCAGTACTTC